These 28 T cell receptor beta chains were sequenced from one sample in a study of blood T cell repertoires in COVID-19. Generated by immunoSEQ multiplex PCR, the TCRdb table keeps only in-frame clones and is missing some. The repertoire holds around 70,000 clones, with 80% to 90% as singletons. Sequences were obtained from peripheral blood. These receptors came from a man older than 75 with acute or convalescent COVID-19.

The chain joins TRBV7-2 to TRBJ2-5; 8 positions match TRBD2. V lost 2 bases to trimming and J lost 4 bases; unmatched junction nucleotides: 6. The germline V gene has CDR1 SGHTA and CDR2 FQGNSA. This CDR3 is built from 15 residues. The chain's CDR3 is CASSLLGLAGETQYF. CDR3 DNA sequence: TGTGCCAGCAGCTTACTTGGGCTAGCGGGAGAGACCCAGTACTTC.

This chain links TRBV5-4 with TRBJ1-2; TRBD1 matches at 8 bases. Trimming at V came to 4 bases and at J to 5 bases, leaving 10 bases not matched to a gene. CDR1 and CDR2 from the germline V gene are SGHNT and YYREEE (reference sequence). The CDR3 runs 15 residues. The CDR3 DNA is TGTGCCAGCAGCCGTGCTCAGGGGGCGGAGTATGGCTACACCTTC. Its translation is CASSRAQGAEYGYTF.

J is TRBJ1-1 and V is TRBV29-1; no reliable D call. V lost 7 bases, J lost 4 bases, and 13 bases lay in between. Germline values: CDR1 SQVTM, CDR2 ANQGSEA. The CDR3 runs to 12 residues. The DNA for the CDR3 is TGCAGCGCGACACTAGGGAGCACTGAAGCTTTCTTT. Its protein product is CSATLGSTEAFF.

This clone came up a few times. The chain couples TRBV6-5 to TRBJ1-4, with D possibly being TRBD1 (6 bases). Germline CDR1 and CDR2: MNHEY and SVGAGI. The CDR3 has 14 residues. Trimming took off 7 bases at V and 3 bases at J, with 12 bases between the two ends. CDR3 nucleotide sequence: TGTGCCAGCAAAAAGACAGGCCCTAATGAAAAACTGTTTTTT. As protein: CASKKTGPNEKLFF.

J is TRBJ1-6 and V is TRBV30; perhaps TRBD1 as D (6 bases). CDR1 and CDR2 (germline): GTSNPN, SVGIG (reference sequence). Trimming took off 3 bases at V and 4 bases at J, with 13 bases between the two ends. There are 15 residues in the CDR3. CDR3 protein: CAWRIRQEYNSPLHF. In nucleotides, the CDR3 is TGTGCCTGGAGAATACGACAGGAATATAATTCACCCCTCCACTTT.

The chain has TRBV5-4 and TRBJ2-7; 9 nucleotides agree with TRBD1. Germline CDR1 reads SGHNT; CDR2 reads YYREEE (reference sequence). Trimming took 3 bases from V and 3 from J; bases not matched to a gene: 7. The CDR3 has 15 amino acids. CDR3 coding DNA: TGTGCCAGCAGCTCGAAGGACAGGGGATTCTACGAGCAGTACTTC. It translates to CASSSKDRGFYEQYF. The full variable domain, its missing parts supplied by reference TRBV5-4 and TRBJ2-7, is ETGVTQSPTHLIKTRGQQVTLRCSSQSGHNTVSWYQQALGQGPQFIFQYYREEENGRGNFPPRFSGLQFPNYSSELNVNALELDDSALYLCASSSKDRGFYEQYFGPGTRLTVT.

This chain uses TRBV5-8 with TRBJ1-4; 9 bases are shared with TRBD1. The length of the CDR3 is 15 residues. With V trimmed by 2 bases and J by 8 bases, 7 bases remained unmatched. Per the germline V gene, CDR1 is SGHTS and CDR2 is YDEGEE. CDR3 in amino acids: CASSLPGQGREKLFF. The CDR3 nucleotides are TGTGCCAGCAGCTTACCGGGACAGGGACGAGAAAAACTGTTTTTT.

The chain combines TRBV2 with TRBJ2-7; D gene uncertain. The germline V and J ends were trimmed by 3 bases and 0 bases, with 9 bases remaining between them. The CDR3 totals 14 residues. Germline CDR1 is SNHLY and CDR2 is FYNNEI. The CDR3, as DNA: TGTGCCAGCAGTGACACCAGCGCCTCCTACGAGCAGTACTTC. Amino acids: CASSDTSASYEQYF.

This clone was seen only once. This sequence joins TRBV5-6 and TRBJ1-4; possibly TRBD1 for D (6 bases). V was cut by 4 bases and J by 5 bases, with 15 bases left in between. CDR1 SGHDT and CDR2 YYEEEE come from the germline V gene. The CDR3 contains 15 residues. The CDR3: CASSRTGFMNEKLFF. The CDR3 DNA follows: TGTGCCAGCAGCCGTACAGGGTTCATGAATGAAAAACTGTTTTTT. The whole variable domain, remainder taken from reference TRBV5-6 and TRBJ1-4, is DAGVTQSPTHLIKTRGQQVTLRCSPKSGHDTVSWYQQALGQGPQFIFQYYEEEERQRGNFPDRFSGHQFPNYSSELNVNALLLGDSALYLCASSRTGFMNEKLFFGSGTQLSVL.

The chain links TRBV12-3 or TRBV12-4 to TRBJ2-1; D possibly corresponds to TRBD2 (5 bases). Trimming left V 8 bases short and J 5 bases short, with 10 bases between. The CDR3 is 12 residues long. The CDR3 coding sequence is TGTGCCAGCGGACTTTTAAACAATGAGCAGTTCTTC. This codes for CASGLLNNEQFF.

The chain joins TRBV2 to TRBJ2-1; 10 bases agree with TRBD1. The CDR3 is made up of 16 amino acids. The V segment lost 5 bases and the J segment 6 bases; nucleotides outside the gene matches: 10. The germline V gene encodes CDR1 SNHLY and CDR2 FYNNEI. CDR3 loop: CASSIRDRGRGNEQFF. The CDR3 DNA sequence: TGTGCCAGCAGTATCCGGGACAGGGGACGAGGCAATGAGCAGTTCTTC.

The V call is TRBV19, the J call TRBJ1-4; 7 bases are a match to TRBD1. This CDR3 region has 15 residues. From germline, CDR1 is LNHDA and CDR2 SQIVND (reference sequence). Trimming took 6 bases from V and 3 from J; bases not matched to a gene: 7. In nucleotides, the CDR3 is TGTGCCAGTAGCCAAACAGGGGAGGCTAATGAAAAACTGTTTTTT. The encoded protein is CASSQTGEANEKLFF.

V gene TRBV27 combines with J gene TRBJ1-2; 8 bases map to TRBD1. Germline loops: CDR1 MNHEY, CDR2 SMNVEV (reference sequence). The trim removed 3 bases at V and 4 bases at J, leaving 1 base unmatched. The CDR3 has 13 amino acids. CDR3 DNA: TGTGCCAGCAGTTTTACAGGGGGCTATGGCTACACCTTC. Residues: CASSFTGGYGYTF.

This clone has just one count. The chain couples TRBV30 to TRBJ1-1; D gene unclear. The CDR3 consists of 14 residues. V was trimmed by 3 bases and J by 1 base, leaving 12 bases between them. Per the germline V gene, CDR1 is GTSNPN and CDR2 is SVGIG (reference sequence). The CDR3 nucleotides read TGTGCCTGGAGAACTGACACCCCGAACACTGAAGCTTTCTTT. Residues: CAWRTDTPNTEAFF.

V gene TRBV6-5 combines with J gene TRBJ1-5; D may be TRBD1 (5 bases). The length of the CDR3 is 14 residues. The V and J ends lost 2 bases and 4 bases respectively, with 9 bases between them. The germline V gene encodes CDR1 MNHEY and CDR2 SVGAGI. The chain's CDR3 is CASSYGAGNQPQHF. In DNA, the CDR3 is TGTGCCAGCAGTTACGGGGCAGGGAATCAGCCCCAGCATTTT.

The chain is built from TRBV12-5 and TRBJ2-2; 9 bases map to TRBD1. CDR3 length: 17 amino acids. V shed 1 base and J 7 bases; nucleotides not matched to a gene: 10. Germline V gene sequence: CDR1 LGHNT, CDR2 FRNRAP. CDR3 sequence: CASGLGTGTGNYGELFF. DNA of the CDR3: TGTGCTAGTGGTTTGGGAACCGGGACAGGGAACTACGGGGAGCTGTTTTTT.

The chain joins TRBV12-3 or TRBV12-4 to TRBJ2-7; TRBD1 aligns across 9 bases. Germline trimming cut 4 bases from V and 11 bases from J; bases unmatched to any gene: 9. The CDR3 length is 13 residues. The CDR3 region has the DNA TGTGCCAGCAGTTCGAAAACAGGGGGCCAAGAGTACTTC. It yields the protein CASSSKTGGQEYF.

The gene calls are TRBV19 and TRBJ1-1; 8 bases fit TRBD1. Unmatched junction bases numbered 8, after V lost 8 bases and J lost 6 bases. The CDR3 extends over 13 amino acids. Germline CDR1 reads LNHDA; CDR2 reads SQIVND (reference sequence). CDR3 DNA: TGTGCCAGTGGACGGACAGGGTTTGCTGAAGCTTTCTTT. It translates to CASGRTGFAEAFF.

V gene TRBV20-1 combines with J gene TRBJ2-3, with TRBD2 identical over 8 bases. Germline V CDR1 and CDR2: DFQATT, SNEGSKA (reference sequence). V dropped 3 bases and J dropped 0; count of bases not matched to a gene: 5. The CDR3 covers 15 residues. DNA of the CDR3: TGCAGTGCTAGTGAGGCTAGCGGGAGCACAGATACGCAGTATTTT. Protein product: CSASEASGSTDTQYF.

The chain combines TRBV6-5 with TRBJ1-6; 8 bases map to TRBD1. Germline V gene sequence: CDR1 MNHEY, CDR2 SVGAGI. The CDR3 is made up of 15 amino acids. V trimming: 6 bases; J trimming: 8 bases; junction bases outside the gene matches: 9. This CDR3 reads CASSLGQGADSPLHF. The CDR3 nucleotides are TGTGCCAGCAGCCTCGGTCAGGGGGCGGATTCACCCCTCCACTTT.

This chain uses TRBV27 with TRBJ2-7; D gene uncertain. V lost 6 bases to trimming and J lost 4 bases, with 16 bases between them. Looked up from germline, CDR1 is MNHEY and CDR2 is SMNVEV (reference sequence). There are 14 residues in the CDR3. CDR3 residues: CASRFRLTNYEQYF. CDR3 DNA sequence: TGTGCCAGCAGGTTCCGATTAACAAATTACGAGCAGTACTTC.

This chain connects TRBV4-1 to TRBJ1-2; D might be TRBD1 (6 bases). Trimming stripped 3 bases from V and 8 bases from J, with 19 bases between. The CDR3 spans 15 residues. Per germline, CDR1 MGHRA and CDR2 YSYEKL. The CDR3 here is CASSQGRGVAGGYTF. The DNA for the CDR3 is TGCGCCAGCAGCCAGGGGAGGGGGGTGGCTGGGGGCTACACCTTC.

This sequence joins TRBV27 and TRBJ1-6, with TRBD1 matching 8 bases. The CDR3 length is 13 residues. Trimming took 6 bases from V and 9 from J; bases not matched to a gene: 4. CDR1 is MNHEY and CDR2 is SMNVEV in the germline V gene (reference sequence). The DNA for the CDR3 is TGTGCCAGCAGCGGGACAGGAACTTCACCCCTCCACTTT. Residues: CASSGTGTSPLHF.

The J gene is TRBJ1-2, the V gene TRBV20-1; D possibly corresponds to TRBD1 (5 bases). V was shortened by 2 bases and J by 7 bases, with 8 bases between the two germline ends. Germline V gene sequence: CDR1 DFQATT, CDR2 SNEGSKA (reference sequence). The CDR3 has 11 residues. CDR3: CSARYQGGYTF. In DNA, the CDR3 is TGCAGTGCTAGATATCAGGGTGGCTACACCTTC.

CDR3 nucleotide sequence: TGTGCCAGCAGCTTTACACAGGGTCTGGGGCAGCCCCAGCATTTT. Amino acid sequence: CASSFTQGLGQPQHF. The chain employs TRBV7-2 and TRBJ1-5; maybe TRBD1 (6 bases). The CDR3 has 15 amino acids. The V end was cut by 3 bases, the J end by 7 bases, with 16 bases between. CDR1 is SGHTA, CDR2 FQGNSA, per germline.

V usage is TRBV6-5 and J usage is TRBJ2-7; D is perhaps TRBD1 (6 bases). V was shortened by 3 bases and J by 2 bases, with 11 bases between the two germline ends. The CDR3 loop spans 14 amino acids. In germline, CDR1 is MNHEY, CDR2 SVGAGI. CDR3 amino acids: CASSYTRGPYEQYF. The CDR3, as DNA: TGTGCCAGCAGTTATACCAGGGGCCCCTACGAGCAGTACTTC.

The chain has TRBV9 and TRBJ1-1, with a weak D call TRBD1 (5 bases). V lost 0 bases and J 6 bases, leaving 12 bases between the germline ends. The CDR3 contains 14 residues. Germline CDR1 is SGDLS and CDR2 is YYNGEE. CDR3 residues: CASSVEAGRAEAFF. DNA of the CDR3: TGTGCCAGCAGCGTAGAGGCAGGGCGAGCTGAAGCTTTCTTT.

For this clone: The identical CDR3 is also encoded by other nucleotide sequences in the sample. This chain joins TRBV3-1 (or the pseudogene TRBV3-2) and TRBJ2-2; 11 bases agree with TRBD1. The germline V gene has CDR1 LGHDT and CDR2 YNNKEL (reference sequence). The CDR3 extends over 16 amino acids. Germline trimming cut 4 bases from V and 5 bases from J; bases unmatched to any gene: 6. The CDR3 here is CASSPFGQGATGELFF. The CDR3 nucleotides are TGTGCCAGCAGCCCCTTCGGACAGGGGGCGACCGGGGAGCTGTTTTTT.